This T cell receptor (beta chain) was profiled in a study of T cell responses to AZD1222 COVID-19 vaccine. Sequencing used immunoSEQ multiplex PCR; TCRdb keeps in-frame clones, though not all of them. The sample yields about 110,000 clones, approximately 94% seen once. Findings of the study overall: Across the whole spike, CD4 TCRs peaked at regions 160-218 and 743-854. No repertoire was sampled before or during the peak T cell response, only after it. White British donors predominated, females outnumbered males, and clonal diversity was possibly underestimated.

The germline V gene has CDR1 KGHSH and CDR2 LQKENI. The CDR3 is made up of 16 amino acids. V shed 4 bases and J shed 6 bases, with 22 bases lying between them. Samples with a second dose at about 4 or about 12 weeks were pooled together. Details on this clone: Antigen specificity is unknown.

The rearrangement uses TRBV18 and TRBJ2-7; maybe TRBD1 (6 bases). This receptor was obtained from an adult who received the AZD1222 COVID-19 vaccine. The specimen was peripheral blood, collected 28 days after the second AZD1222 dose. CDR3: CASSLFSSRPRGEQYF. The CDR3 DNA follows: TGTGCCAGCTCACTCTTTAGTTCGAGGCCCAGGGGCGAGCAGTACTTC. The variable domain in full, completed from reference TRBV18 and TRBJ2-7, reads NAGVMQNPRHLVRRRGQEARLRCSPMKGHSHVYWYRQLPEEGLKFMVYLQKENIIDESGMPKERFSAEFPKEGPSILRIQQVVRGDSAAYFCASSLFSSRPRGEQYFGPGTRLTVT.